The present T cell receptor (beta chain) was sequenced within a study of T cells expressing NK-cell markers. The wider study: The authors derived TCR beta repertoires from sorted CD3+CD56+NKG2C+, CD3+CD56+NKG2C- and CD3+CD56-NKG2C+ T cells. Notes on the study in general: Also leading the CD3+CD56-NKG2C+ fraction in a few donors were these clonotypes.

As concerns this clonotype: Antigen: not known.

Following a re-call of the 5' RACE reads, TCRdb has one entry per CDR3 protein and lacks DNA. The listing contains some 460,000 distinct CDR3 sequences. Germline-derived CDR1 and CDR2 are KGHSH and LQKENI. This CDR3 is 13 amino acids long. What was sequenced was blood T cells: a sorted CD56 or NKG2C T cell subset, CD4+ or CD8+ T cells, or bulk PBMC T cells (not recorded which). This chain links TRBV18 with TRBJ1-1. This sequence was found in a woman aged 45-65 years in good health. The CDR3: CASSPEGNTEAFF.